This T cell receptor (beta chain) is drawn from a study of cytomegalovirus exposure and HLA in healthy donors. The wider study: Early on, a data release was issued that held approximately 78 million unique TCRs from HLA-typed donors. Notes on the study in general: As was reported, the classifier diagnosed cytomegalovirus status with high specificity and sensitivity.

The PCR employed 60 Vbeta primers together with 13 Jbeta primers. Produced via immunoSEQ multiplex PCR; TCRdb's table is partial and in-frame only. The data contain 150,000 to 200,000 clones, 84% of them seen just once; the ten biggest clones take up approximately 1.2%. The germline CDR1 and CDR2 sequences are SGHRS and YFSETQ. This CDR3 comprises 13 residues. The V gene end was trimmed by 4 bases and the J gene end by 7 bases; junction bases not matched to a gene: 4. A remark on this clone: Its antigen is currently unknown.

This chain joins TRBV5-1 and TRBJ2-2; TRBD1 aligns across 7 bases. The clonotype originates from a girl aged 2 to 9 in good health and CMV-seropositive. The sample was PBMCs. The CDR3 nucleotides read TGCGCCAGCAGCAAACAGGGGAACGGGGAGCTGTTTTTT. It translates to CASSKQGNGELFF.